A single sample gave rise to the 29 T cell receptor beta chains below, sequenced in a study of blood T cell repertoires in COVID-19. Using immunoSEQ multiplex PCR, the repertoire was profiled, and TCRdb retains in-frame clones only, with some absent. The sample has around 100,000 clones, 80% to 95% seen once. Sequencing input: peripheral blood. Receptors originate from a man aged 18-30 years with COVID-19, enrolled during active disease.

This clone was observed once. The V and J genes are TRBV28 and TRBJ2-7, with D perhaps TRBD1 (6 bases). V lost 6 bases to trimming and J lost 3 bases, with 15 bases between them. CDR3 size: 14 residues. Germline assignment: CDR1 MDHEN and CDR2 SYDVKM. The CDR3 bases are TGTGCCAGCAGGGGGGCGGCGGAAAGCTACGAGCAGTACTTC. Translating gives CASRGAAESYEQYF. Full variable domain (missing parts from reference TRBV28 and TRBJ2-7): DVKVTQSSRYLVKRTGEKVFLECVQDMDHENMFWYRQDPGLGLRLIYFSYDVKMKEKGDIPEGYSVSREKKERFSLILESASTNQTSMYLCASRGAAESYEQYFGPGTRLTVT.

The chain recombines TRBV7-2 with TRBJ2-6, with 7 bases fitting TRBD2. CDR3 length: 16 residues. V lost 1 base, J lost 2 bases, and 2 bases stayed unmatched. CDR1 is SGHTA, CDR2 FQGNSA, per germline. CDR3 sequence: CASSLGLAPGANVLTF. The CDR3 DNA reads TGTGCCAGCAGCTTAGGACTAGCCCCTGGGGCCAACGTCCTGACTTTC.

This clone showed up just a few times. V usage is TRBV30 and J usage is TRBJ2-7, with 14 bases identical to TRBD2. V lost 1 base to trimming and J lost 4 bases; unmatched junction nucleotides: 0. From germline, CDR1 is GTSNPN and CDR2 SVGIG (reference sequence). The CDR3 spans 14 residues. CDR3 amino acids: CAWSGTSGGYEQYF. The DNA for the CDR3 is TGTGCCTGGAGTGGGACTAGCGGGGGGTACGAGCAGTACTTC.

Note on this clone: This CDR3 is also generated by other DNA sequences in the sample. The chain uses TRBV4-3 and TRBJ1-2; no firm D call. CDR1 and CDR2 from the germline V gene are LGHNA and YSLEER. This CDR3 has 14 amino acids. The V and J ends lost 0 bases and 5 bases respectively, with 10 bases between them. The CDR3 spells CASSQDYSPYGYTF. The CDR3 DNA is TGCGCCAGCAGCCAAGATTATAGTCCTTATGGCTACACCTTC.

The rearrangement links TRBV7-3 to TRBJ2-2; the D gene is possibly TRBD2 (6 bases). V was clipped by 3 bases and J by 1 base, with 12 bases between them. Germline lookup yields CDR1 SGHTA and CDR2 FQGTGA. The CDR3 has 16 residues. The CDR3 region is CASSLSNSGNTGELFF. The CDR3 DNA reads TGTGCCAGCAGCTTGTCCAATAGCGGGAACACCGGGGAGCTGTTTTTT.

The chain combines TRBV30 with TRBJ2-2, with TRBD2 matching over 10 bases. V lost 0 bases and J lost 4; bases outside the gene matches: 11. Germline V gene sequence: CDR1 GTSNPN, CDR2 SVGIG (reference sequence). This CDR3 has 18 residues. The CDR3 sequence: CAWSVPRASGSPTGELFF. CDR3 DNA sequence: TGTGCCTGGAGTGTACCAAGGGCTAGCGGGAGTCCCACCGGGGAGCTGTTTTTT.

This clone was seen a single time. The chain has TRBV28 and TRBJ2-2; no reliable D call. This CDR3 has 13 residues. With 5 bases removed from V and 2 bases from J, the gap between germline ends came to 6 bases. CDR1 is MDHEN, CDR2 SYDVKM, per germline. For the CDR3, the DNA is TGTGCCAGCAGTCCACATAACACCGGGGAGCTGTTTTTT. Amino acids: CASSPHNTGELFF.

The chain carries TRBV3-1 (or the pseudogene TRBV3-2) and TRBJ2-2; a possible D gene is TRBD1 (5 bases). With 4 bases removed from V and 2 bases from J, the gap between germline ends came to 11 bases. Per the germline V gene, CDR1 is LGHDT and CDR2 is YNNKEL (reference sequence). The CDR3 has 15 residues. The CDR3 DNA sequence: TGTGCCAGCAGCCCCGGCGGACATAACACCGGGGAGCTGTTTTTT. It yields the protein CASSPGGHNTGELFF.

In the case of this clone: One junction end does not reproduce the germline sequence, and a read error may be involved. The chain employs TRBV9 and TRBJ1-4; TRBD1 aligns across 12 bases. This CDR3 is 15 amino acids long. Germline loops: CDR1 SGDLS, CDR2 YYNGEE. The CDR3: CASSPYPGQGAKLLF. DNA of the CDR3: TGTGCCAGCAGCCCCTATCCGGGACAGGGGGCGAAACTGCTTTTT.

The chain has TRBV27 and TRBJ2-1; TRBD1 matches at 9 bases. This CDR3 has 15 residues. Germline V lookup: CDR1 MNHEY, CDR2 SMNVEV (reference sequence). Trimming took 6 bases from V and 7 from J; bases not matched to a gene: 10. The DNA for the CDR3 is TGTGCCAGCAGCCAGGACAGGGGATTTGGGAATGAGCAGTTCTTC. It is translated as CASSQDRGFGNEQFF.

The chain is built from TRBV5-1 and TRBJ2-5; D is unresolved. The CDR3 extends over 13 amino acids. Germline V gives CDR1 SGHRS, CDR2 YFSETQ. Trimming took off 0 bases at V and 5 bases at J, with 8 bases between the two ends. The CDR3 DNA follows: TGCGCCAGCAGCTTGGCCCAGGTGGAGACCCAGTACTTC. This encodes CASSLAQVETQYF.

The gene calls are TRBV7-2 and TRBJ2-7; TRBD1 agrees at 7 bases. Trimming removed 6 bases from V and 1 base from J; junction bases left unmatched: 9. This CDR3 contains 15 residues. The germline V gene encodes CDR1 SGHTA and CDR2 FQGNSA. DNA of the CDR3: TGTGCCAGCAGTCCACAGGGGACGGGGTCCTACGAGCAGTACTTC. Translated: CASSPQGTGSYEQYF.

The count of this clone is one. V is TRBV28 and J is TRBJ2-7, with D uncertain. The CDR3 has 14 amino acids. From germline, CDR1 is MDHEN and CDR2 SYDVKM. The V gene lost 6 bases and the J gene lost 4 bases, with 16 bases spanning the gap. Here the CDR3 reads CASRPSGFLYEQYF. CDR3 nucleotide sequence: TGTGCCAGCAGACCCTCCGGGTTCCTTTACGAGCAGTACTTC. Full variable domain (remainder filled in from reference TRBV28 and TRBJ2-7): DVKVTQSSRYLVKRTGEKVFLECVQDMDHENMFWYRQDPGLGLRLIYFSYDVKMKEKGDIPEGYSVSREKKERFSLILESASTNQTSMYLCASRPSGFLYEQYFGPGTRLTVT.

The V and J genes are TRBV29-1 and TRBJ2-7, with 7 bases fitting TRBD2. The length of the CDR3 is 13 residues. Trimming at V came to 6 bases and at J to 6 bases, leaving 11 bases not matched to a gene. Per germline, CDR1 SQVTM and CDR2 ANQGSEA. CDR3 DNA: TGCAGCGTCGGAAGGGACTACTCCGGCGAGCAGTACTTC. It encodes CSVGRDYSGEQYF.

The V gene is TRBV29-1, the J gene TRBJ2-2; D gene unclear. The V and J ends lost 7 bases and 3 bases respectively, with 6 bases between them. The germline V gene encodes CDR1 SQVTM and CDR2 ANQGSEA. The CDR3 runs to 11 residues. The CDR3 loop reads CSATDTGELFF. The CDR3, as DNA: TGCAGCGCTACGGACACCGGGGAGCTGTTTTTT.

V is TRBV5-6 and J is TRBJ2-5, with a weak D call TRBD2 (5 bases). The CDR3 spans 14 residues. In germline, CDR1 is SGHDT, CDR2 YYEEEE. V was clipped by 2 bases and J by 9 bases, with 17 bases between them. Here the CDR3 reads CASSFSAPDGAQYF. CDR3 sequence (DNA): TGTGCCAGCAGCTTTAGCGCCCCGGACGGTGCCCAGTACTTC.

This sequence joins TRBV11-2 and TRBJ2-3, with 9 bases fitting TRBD1. Germline V CDR1 and CDR2: SGHAT, FQNNGV. V shed 8 bases, J shed 4 bases, and the junction held 7 bases outside the gene matches. There are 14 residues in the CDR3. The CDR3 DNA follows: TGTGCCAGCTTCATCCGGGACAGGGCAGATACGCAGTATTTT. This gives the protein CASFIRDRADTQYF.

The chain couples TRBV7-8 to TRBJ2-7; 7 bases agree with TRBD1. J lost 2 bases, V lost 4 bases, and 5 bases had no gene match. Germline CDR1 reads SGHVS; CDR2 reads FQNEAQ. The CDR3 extends over 14 amino acids. The CDR3 loop reads CASSSGQVTYEQYF. The DNA of the CDR3 is TGTGCCAGCAGCTCCGGACAGGTCACCTACGAGCAGTACTTC.

Points on this clone: The same CDR3 is also encoded by other DNA sequences in this sample. The rearrangement uses TRBV5-4 and TRBJ2-5; 8 bases are a match to TRBD1. The CDR3 runs to 15 residues. V dropped 2 bases and J dropped 1; count of bases not matched to a gene: 4. In germline, CDR1 is SGHNT, CDR2 YYREEE (reference sequence). CDR3 in amino acids: CASSFDRGFQETQYF. CDR3 in DNA: TGTGCCAGCAGCTTTGACAGGGGATTCCAAGAGACCCAGTACTTC.

The chain recombines TRBV7-9 with TRBJ1-4, with 9 bases identical to TRBD1. The CDR3 totals 18 residues. The germline CDR1 and CDR2 sequences are SEHNR and FQNEAQ (reference sequence). Trimming cost V 0 bases and J 4 bases; bases outside gene matches: 9. The CDR3 coding sequence is TGTGCCAGCAGCTTAGCACAGGGGGCCCCTCCAGATAATGAAAAACTGTTTTTT. Its protein product is CASSLAQGAPPDNEKLFF.

The chain combines TRBV5-5 with TRBJ2-1, with 9 bases that match TRBD1. CDR3 length: 14 residues. V trimming: 3 bases; J trimming: 7 bases; junction bases outside the gene matches: 5. Germline lookup yields CDR1 SGHKS and CDR2 YYEKEE (reference sequence). The CDR3 DNA follows: TGTGCCAGCAGCTCCACCGACAGGGGGAATGAGCAGTTCTTC. Protein sequence: CASSSTDRGNEQFF. The full variable domain, its missing parts supplied by reference TRBV5-5 and TRBJ2-1, is DAGVTQSPTHLIKTRGQQVTLRCSPISGHKSVSWYQQVLGQGPQFIFQYYEKEERGRGNFPDRFSARQFPNYSSELNVNALLLGDSALYLCASSSTDRGNEQFFGPGTRLTVL.

The V call is TRBV29-1, the J call TRBJ2-7, with 8 bases that match TRBD1. The germline V gene encodes CDR1 SQVTM and CDR2 ANQGSEA. V shed 4 bases, J shed 2 bases, and the junction held 4 bases outside the gene matches. This CDR3 region has 13 residues. For the CDR3, the DNA is TGCAGCGTTGCCCAGACAGGGGCCTACGAGCAGTACTTC. Its protein product is CSVAQTGAYEQYF.

The CDR3 sequence is CASSYYGGLDEQYF. CDR3 in DNA: TGTGCCAGCAGTTACTACGGGGGGCTCGACGAGCAGTACTTC. This chain joins TRBV6-2 or TRBV6-3 and TRBJ2-7; perhaps TRBD2 as D (7 bases). The germline V gene has CDR1 MNHEY and CDR2 SVGEGT. The CDR3 has 14 residues. Trimming removed 1 base at V and 5 bases at J, with 12 bases between.

This chain uses TRBV11-2 with TRBJ1-1; possible D gene TRBD1, 5 bases. The CDR3 consists of 13 residues. Trimming took off 6 bases at V and 2 bases at J, with 10 bases between the two ends. Germline loops: CDR1 SGHAT, CDR2 FQNNGV. The DNA for the CDR3 is TGTGCCAGCAGTACTCAGGGAAACACTGAAGCTTTCTTT. Protein sequence: CASSTQGNTEAFF. The full variable domain, in which reference TRBV11-2 and TRBJ1-1 provide the parts outside the CDR3, is EAGVAQSPRYKIIEKRQSVAFWCNPISGHATLYWYQQILGQGPKLLIQFQNNGVVDDSQLPKDRFSAERLKGVDSTLKIQPAKLEDSAVYLCASSTQGNTEAFFGQGTRLTVV.

The chain carries TRBV7-8 and TRBJ2-2, with TRBD2 as a possible D gene (6 bases). Trimming shortened V by 8 bases and J by 0 bases, and 13 bases separated the two germline ends. From germline, CDR1 is SGHVS and CDR2 FQNEAQ. CDR3 length equals 15 residues. The CDR3 spells CASVAPGANTGELFF. CDR3 in DNA: TGTGCCAGCGTGGCCCCGGGAGCGAACACCGGGGAGCTGTTTTTT.

The count of this clone is one. V is TRBV7-9 and J is TRBJ2-7; possibly TRBD1 for D (6 bases). The V gene's germline CDR1 is SEHNR and CDR2 FQNEAQ (reference sequence). The CDR3 extends over 15 amino acids. V was cut by 4 bases and J by 2 bases, with 15 bases left in between. The CDR3 is CASSSPQGQAYEQYF. Written as DNA, the CDR3 is TGTGCCAGCAGCTCACCCCAGGGGCAGGCCTACGAGCAGTACTTC.

In the case of this clone: At one end the junction does not follow the germline gene, possibly because of a read error. This chain uses TRBV4-3 with TRBJ1-4, with unresolved D. CDR3 length equals 16 residues. Looked up from germline, CDR1 is LGHNA and CDR2 is YSLEER. The CDR3 sequence is CASSQGVKATNEKLLF. CDR3 nucleotides: TGCGCCAGCAGCCAAGGGGTAAAAGCAACTAATGAAAAACTGCTTTTT.

This chain joins TRBV2 and TRBJ2-7; TRBD1 agrees at 7 bases. Germline loops: CDR1 SNHLY, CDR2 FYNNEI. J gave up 3 bases and V 2 bases, and 10 bases lay outside the gene matches. There are 16 residues in the CDR3. CDR3 DNA sequence: TGTGCCAGCAGTGAAAAGTGGGACAGCCTCCACTACGAGCAGTACTTC. It specifies CASSEKWDSLHYEQYF. The full variable domain, its missing parts supplied by reference TRBV2 and TRBJ2-7, is EPEVTQTPSHQVTQMGQEVILRCVPISNHLYFYWYRQILGQKVEFLVSFYNNEISEKSEIFDDQFSVERPDGSNFTLKIRSTKLEDSAMYFCASSEKWDSLHYEQYFGPGTRLTVT.

V is TRBV11-2 and J is TRBJ2-5, with D hard to call. The CDR3 has 12 amino acids. From germline, CDR1 is SGHAT and CDR2 FQNNGV. Trimming shortened V by 5 bases and J by 4 bases, and 8 bases separated the two germline ends. The CDR3 DNA sequence: TGTGCCAGCAGCGGCCCCAGAGAGACCCAGTACTTC. Encoded protein: CASSGPRETQYF.